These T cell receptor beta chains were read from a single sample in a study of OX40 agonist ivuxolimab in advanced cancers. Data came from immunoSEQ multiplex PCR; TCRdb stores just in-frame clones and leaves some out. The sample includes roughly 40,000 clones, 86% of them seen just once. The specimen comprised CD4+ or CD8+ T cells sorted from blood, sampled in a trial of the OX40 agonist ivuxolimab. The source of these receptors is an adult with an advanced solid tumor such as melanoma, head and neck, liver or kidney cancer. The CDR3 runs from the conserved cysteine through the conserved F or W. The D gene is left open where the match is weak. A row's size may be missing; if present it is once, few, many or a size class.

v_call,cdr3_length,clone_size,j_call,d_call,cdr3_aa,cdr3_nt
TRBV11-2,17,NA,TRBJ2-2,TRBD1,CASSATQGQGNTGELFF,TGTGCCAGCAGCGCGACCCAGGGACAGGGGAACACCGGGGAGCTGTTTTTT
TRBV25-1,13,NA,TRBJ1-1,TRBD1,CASIEGGNTEAFF,TGTGCCAGCATCGAAGGGGGCAACACTGAAGCTTTCTTT
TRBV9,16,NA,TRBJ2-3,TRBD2,CASSALGRGVTDTQYF,TGTGCCAGCAGCGCCTTGGGGCGGGGGGTGACAGATACGCAGTATTTT
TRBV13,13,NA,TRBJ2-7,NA,CASSRDNSYEQYF,TGTGCCAGCAGCCGGGACAACTCCTACGAGCAGTACTTC
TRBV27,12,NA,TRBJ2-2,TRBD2,CASSSGGRELFF,TGTGCCAGCAGCTCCGGGGGGAGGGAGCTGTTTTTT
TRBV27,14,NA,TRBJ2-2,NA,CASSLVSPGGELFF,TGTGCCAGCAGTTTAGTTTCTCCCGGGGGGGAGCTGTTTTTT
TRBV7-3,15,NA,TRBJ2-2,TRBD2,CASSFGLADAGELFF,TGTGCCAGCAGCTTTGGACTAGCGGATGCCGGGGAGCTGTTTTTT
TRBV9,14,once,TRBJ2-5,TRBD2,CASSVVGGGETQYF,TGTGCCAGCAGCGTAGTTGGGGGAGGGGAGACCCAGTACTTC
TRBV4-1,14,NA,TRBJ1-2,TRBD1,CASSQTGVAYGYTF,TGCGCCAGCAGCCAAACAGGGGTGGCATATGGCTACACCTTC
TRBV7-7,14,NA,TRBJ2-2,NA,CASSLQGSTGELFF,TGTGCCAGCAGCTTACAGGGATCCACCGGGGAGCTGTTTTTT
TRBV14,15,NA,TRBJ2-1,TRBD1,CASSQEARTGAVQFF,TGTGCCAGCAGCCAAGAGGCCCGGACAGGGGCCGTGCAGTTCTTC
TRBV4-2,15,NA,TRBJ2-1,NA,CASSQEPLTYNEQFF,TGTGCCAGCAGCCAAGAGCCCTTGACCTACAATGAGCAGTTCTTC
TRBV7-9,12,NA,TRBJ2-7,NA,CASRTDVYEQYF,TGTGCCAGCAGAACGGACGTCTACGAGCAGTACTTC
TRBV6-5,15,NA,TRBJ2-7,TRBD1,CASATGGFQSYEQYF,TGTGCCAGCGCTACAGGGGGTTTTCAATCCTACGAGCAGTACTTC
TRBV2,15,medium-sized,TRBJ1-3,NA,CASSDPSISGNTIYF,TGTGCCAGCAGTGATCCCTCAATCTCTGGAAACACCATATATTTT
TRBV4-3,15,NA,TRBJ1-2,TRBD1,CASSQDGTGFLGYTF,TGCGCCAGCAGCCAAGACGGGACAGGGTTTTTGGGCTACACCTTC
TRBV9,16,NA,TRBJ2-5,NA,CASTEGAGALGETQYF,TGTGCCAGCACAGAAGGGGCAGGGGCCCTAGGGGAGACCCAGTACTTC
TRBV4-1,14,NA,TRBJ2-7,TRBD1,CASSQGTGLYEQYF,TGCGCCAGCAGCCAAGGGACAGGACTCTACGAGCAGTACTTC
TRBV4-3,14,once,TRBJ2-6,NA,CASRRVLGANVLTF,TGCGCCAGCAGAAGAGTTTTGGGGGCCAACGTCCTGACTTTC
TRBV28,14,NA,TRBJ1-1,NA,CASHLRGGNTEAFF,TGTGCCTCCCACCTTCGTGGGGGGAACACTGAAGCTTTCTTT
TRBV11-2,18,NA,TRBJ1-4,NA,CASSSPWDTKQLNEKLFF,TGTGCCAGCAGCTCCCCCTGGGACACAAAACAACTAAATGAAAAACTGTTTTTT
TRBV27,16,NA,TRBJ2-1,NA,CASSLYTGADRNEQFF,TGTGCCAGCAGTTTATATACCGGGGCCGACCGAAATGAGCAGTTCTTC
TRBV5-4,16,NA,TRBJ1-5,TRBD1,CASSQEQGQGDQPQHF,TGTGCCAGCAGCCAAGAGCAAGGACAGGGCGATCAGCCCCAGCATTTT
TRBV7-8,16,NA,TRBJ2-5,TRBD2,CASSSSGGSTQETQYF,TGTGCCAGCAGCAGTAGCGGGGGATCTACGCAAGAGACCCAGTACTTC
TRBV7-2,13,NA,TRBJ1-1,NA,CASTEGDGTEAFF,TGTGCCAGCACCGAGGGGGATGGCACTGAAGCTTTCTTT
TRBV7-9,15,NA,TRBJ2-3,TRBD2,CASSLTSGEIDTQYF,TGTGCCAGCAGCTTGACTAGCGGGGAAATAGATACGCAGTATTTT
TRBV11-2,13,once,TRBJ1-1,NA,CASSLDKNTEAFF,TGTGCCAGCAGCTTGGACAAGAACACTGAAGCTTTCTTT
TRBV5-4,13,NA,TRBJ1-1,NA,CASSPLLNTEAFF,TGTGCCAGCAGCCCATTATTGAACACTGAAGCTTTCTTT
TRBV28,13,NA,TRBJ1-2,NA,CASSFWTAHGYTF,TGTGCCAGCAGTTTCTGGACAGCCCATGGCTACACCTTC
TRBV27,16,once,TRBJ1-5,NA,CASSVLGQEFNQPQHF,TGTGCCAGCAGTGTTCTCGGGCAGGAGTTCAATCAGCCCCAGCATTTT
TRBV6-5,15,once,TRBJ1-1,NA,CASSLTRTHNTEAFF,TGTGCCAGCAGTTTGACGCGGACGCATAACACTGAAGCTTTCTTT
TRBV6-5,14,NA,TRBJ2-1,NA,CASSPGVSYNEQFF,TGTGCCAGCAGCCCGGGGGTCTCCTACAATGAGCAGTTCTTC
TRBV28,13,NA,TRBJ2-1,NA,CASMGSSYNEQFF,TGTGCCAGCATGGGAAGCTCCTACAATGAGCAGTTCTTC
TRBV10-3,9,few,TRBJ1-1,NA,CASGTEAFF,TGTGCCAGCGGGACTGAAGCTTTCTTT
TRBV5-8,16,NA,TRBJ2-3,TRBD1,CASSSRWDRSTDTQYF,TGTGCCAGCAGCTCTCGCTGGGACAGGTCCACAGATACGCAGTATTTT
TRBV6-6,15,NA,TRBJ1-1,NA,CASSYPDIENTEAFF,TGTGCCAGCAGTTACCCCGACATTGAGAACACTGAAGCTTTCTTT
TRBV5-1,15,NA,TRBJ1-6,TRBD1,CASSLNWDRNSPLHF,TGCGCCAGCAGCTTGAACTGGGACAGGAATTCACCCCTCCACTTT
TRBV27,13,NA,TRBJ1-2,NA,CASSFRQNYGYTF,TGTGCCAGCAGTTTTAGGCAGAACTATGGCTACACCTTC
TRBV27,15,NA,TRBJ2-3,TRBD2,CASSLLGLESDTQYF,TGTGCCAGCAGTTTGCTGGGACTAGAGTCAGATACGCAGTATTTT
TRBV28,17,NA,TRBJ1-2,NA,CASSEFSLYVGSDGYTF,TGTGCCAGCAGCGAGTTTTCGCTTTATGTGGGGAGTGACGGCTACACCTTC
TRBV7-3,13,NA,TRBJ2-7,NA,CASSLFSGFEQYF,TGTGCCAGCAGCTTATTTTCCGGGTTCGAGCAGTACTTC
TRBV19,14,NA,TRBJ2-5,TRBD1,CASSAGTDEETQYF,TGTGCCAGTAGTGCCGGGACAGATGAAGAGACCCAGTACTTC
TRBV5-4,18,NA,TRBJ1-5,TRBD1,CASSLGQGTLKDNQPQHF,TGTGCCAGCAGCCTGGGACAGGGGACGTTAAAGGACAATCAGCCCCAGCATTTT
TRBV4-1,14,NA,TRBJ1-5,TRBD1,CASSRQGSNQPQHF,TGTGCCAGCAGCCGACAGGGTAGCAATCAGCCCCAGCATTTT
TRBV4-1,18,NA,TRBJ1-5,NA,CASSHGTLTGSLNQPQHF,TGCGCCAGCAGCCACGGGACCCTTACAGGATCTCTCAATCAGCCCCAGCATTTT
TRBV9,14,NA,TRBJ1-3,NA,CASSVDGSGNTIYF,TGTGCCAGCAGCGTAGACGGCTCTGGAAACACCATATATTTT
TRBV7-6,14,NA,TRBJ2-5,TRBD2,CASSLVGGQETQYF,TGTGCCAGCAGCTTAGTGGGGGGGCAAGAGACCCAGTACTTC
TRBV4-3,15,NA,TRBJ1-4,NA,CASSPDEVGGEKLFF,TGCGCCAGCAGCCCAGATGAGGTCGGTGGTGAAAAACTGTTTTTT
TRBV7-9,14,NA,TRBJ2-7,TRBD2,CASSPREGLYEQYF,TGTGCCAGCAGCCCGCGGGAGGGACTCTACGAGCAGTACTTC
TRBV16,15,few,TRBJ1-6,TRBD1,CASSPADRGNSPLHF,TGTGCCAGCAGCCCCGCCGACAGGGGGAATTCACCCCTCCACTTT
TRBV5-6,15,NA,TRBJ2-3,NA,CASSSTGWGTDTQYF,TGTGCCAGCAGCTCTACAGGGTGGGGCACAGATACGCAGTATTTT
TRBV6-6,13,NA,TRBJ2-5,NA,CASSYSDGETQYF,TGTGCCAGCAGTTACTCGGACGGAGAGACCCAGTACTTC
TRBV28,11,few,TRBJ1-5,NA,CASGPSQPQHF,TGTGCCAGCGGGCCCAGTCAGCCCCAGCATTTT
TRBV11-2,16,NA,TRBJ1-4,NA,CASSSRDAFGNEKLFF,TGTGCCAGCAGCAGTCGGGACGCATTCGGGAATGAAAAACTGTTTTTT
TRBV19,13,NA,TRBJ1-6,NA,CASGQVDNSPLHF,TGTGCCAGTGGACAAGTCGATAATTCACCCCTCCACTTT